Presented here are 18 T cell receptor beta chains from one specimen sequenced in a study of control samples from healthy donors and cancer patients. Some clones are missing from TCRdb's copy, which holds only in-frame ones; the method was immunoSEQ multiplex PCR. The table records 150,000 to 200,000 clones, around 89% of them present only once. Input material: blood. These receptors all stem from a woman aged 45-59 years in good health.

The chain has TRBV6-4 and TRBJ2-1; 7 bases map to TRBD2. The CDR3 loop spans 16 amino acids. The V gene end was trimmed by 5 bases and the J gene end by 5 bases; junction bases not matched to a gene: 12. CDR1 MRHNA and CDR2 SNTAGT come from the germline V gene. CDR3 region: CASSPAGRGGDNEQFF. CDR3 DNA sequence: TGTGCCAGCAGTCCCGCGGGGCGCGGGGGAGACAATGAGCAGTTCTTC.

The rearrangement links TRBV28 to TRBJ1-1; D perhaps matches TRBD1 (6 bases). The CDR3 consists of 12 residues. V was cut by 6 bases and J by 5 bases, with 10 bases left in between. Germline V gene data show CDR1 as MDHEN and CDR2 as SYDVKM. CDR3 sequence reads: CASRHRETEAFF. CDR3 nucleotides: TGTGCCAGCAGGCACAGGGAGACTGAAGCTTTCTTT.

This clone was picked up one time. V usage is TRBV10-3 and J usage is TRBJ2-5, with a weak D call TRBD2 (6 bases). Germline V lookup: CDR1 ENHRY, CDR2 SYGVKD. Trimming removed 0 bases from V and 4 bases from J, with 9 bases in between. This CDR3 spans 14 amino acids. CDR3 protein: CAISESISGETQYF. CDR3 sequence (DNA): TGTGCCATCAGTGAGTCTATTAGCGGAGAGACCCAGTACTTC.

The chain is built from TRBV28 and TRBJ1-1, with D perhaps matching TRBD1 (5 bases). Trimming removed 3 bases from V and 0 bases from J, with 11 bases in between. The CDR3 consists of 15 residues. Per the germline V gene, CDR1 is MDHEN and CDR2 is SYDVKM. CDR3 nucleotide sequence: TGTGCCAGCAGTTTGCTTCGACAGCTGAACACTGAAGCTTTCTTT. Translation: CASSLLRQLNTEAFF.

This chain joins TRBV6-5 and TRBJ2-2; D gene unclear. The CDR3 extends over 13 amino acids. The V end lost 5 bases, the J end lost 1 base, and 5 bases lay between the germline ends. Germline V gene sequence: CDR1 MNHEY, CDR2 SVGAGI. CDR3 protein: CASSLWNTGELFF. The CDR3 nucleotides read TGTGCCAGCAGTCTCTGGAACACCGGGGAGCTGTTTTTT.

J is TRBJ2-5 and V is TRBV18; 8 bases are shared with TRBD2. V dropped 3 bases and J dropped 1; count of bases not matched to a gene: 4. CDR3 length: 15 amino acids. Germline V lookup: CDR1 KGHSH, CDR2 LQKENI. This chain's CDR3 is CASSPASGPQETQYF. For the CDR3, the DNA is TGTGCCAGCTCACCTGCTAGCGGGCCCCAAGAGACCCAGTACTTC.

This clone came up once. The chain links TRBV10-3 to TRBJ1-2; no reliable D call. In germline, CDR1 is ENHRY, CDR2 SYGVKD. The CDR3 is 11 residues long. The CDR3 loop is CSAGTNYGYTF. The CDR3 DNA is TGTTCTGCCGGCACTAACTATGGCTACACCTTC.

The chain carries TRBV6-2 or TRBV6-3 and TRBJ1-5; D remains unclear. This CDR3 spans 14 amino acids. The V end was cut by 6 bases, the J end by 3 bases, with 12 bases between. CDR1 is MNHEY, CDR2 SVGEGT, per germline. The CDR3 here is CASSPAGFNQPQHF. The CDR3 DNA reads as TGTGCCAGCAGCCCTGCGGGATTCAATCAGCCCCAGCATTTT.

The rearrangement joins TRBV6-6 to TRBJ2-5; 7 bases are a match to TRBD1. With V trimmed by 0 bases and J by 7 bases, 8 bases remained unmatched. CDR3 size: 15 residues. Germline V gene sequence: CDR1 MNHNY, CDR2 SVGAGI (reference sequence). The CDR3 nucleotides are TGTGCCAGCAGTTACTCCGGGACAGAGGGCCGGACCCAGTACTTC. The encoded protein is CASSYSGTEGRTQYF.

The rearrangement uses TRBV9 and TRBJ1-2; D ambiguous. This CDR3 has 15 residues. Germline assignment: CDR1 SGDLS and CDR2 YYNGEE. The V end lost 0 bases, the J end lost 0 bases, and 9 bases lay between the germline ends. The CDR3 region is CASSVDPKANYGYTF. CDR3 coding DNA: TGTGCCAGCAGCGTAGATCCAAAAGCTAACTATGGCTACACCTTC.

This sequence joins TRBV7-3 and TRBJ2-1, with TRBD2 identical over 8 bases. The germline CDR1 and CDR2 sequences are SGHTA and FQGTGA. Germline trimming cut 1 base from V and 6 bases from J; bases unmatched to any gene: 2. The CDR3 covers 14 residues. The CDR3: CASSLRGTSNEQFF. The CDR3 coding sequence is TGTGCCAGCAGCTTAAGGGGGACTAGCAATGAGCAGTTCTTC.

The genes are TRBV21-1 and TRBJ1-2. TRBV21-1 is tagged as a pseudogene. The CDR3 runs to 13 residues. The CDR3 DNA reads as TGTGCCAGCCGGGAGGACGGTAACTATGGCTACACCTTC. It encodes CASREDGNYGYTF.

The chain has TRBV30 and TRBJ1-6; maybe TRBD1 (5 bases). Germline CDR1 and CDR2: GTSNPN and SVGIG (reference sequence). V dropped 2 bases and J dropped 6 bases, with 17 bases sitting between them. The CDR3 extends over 16 amino acids. The DNA of the CDR3 is TGTGCCTGGAGTCGAGACTGGGGCGGGAGTAATTCACCCCTCCACTTT. Amino acid sequence: CAWSRDWGGSNSPLHF.

The rearrangement joins TRBV6-6 to TRBJ2-5; 11 bases line up with TRBD2. The CDR3 runs 15 residues. Trimming took 6 bases from V and 10 from J; bases not matched to a gene: 13. In germline, CDR1 is MNHNY, CDR2 SVGAGI (reference sequence). The CDR3 reads CASSQGLAGSERQYF. CDR3 nucleotide sequence: TGTGCCAGCAGCCAAGGACTAGCGGGTTCGGAGCGCCAGTACTTC.

This clone was seen only once. V and J are TRBV12-3 or TRBV12-4 and TRBJ2-7; TRBD1 aligns across 8 bases. The V segment lost 4 bases and the J segment 4 bases; nucleotides outside the gene matches: 3. CDR3 size: 13 residues. CDR3 nucleotides: TGTGCCAGCAGTTCTTACAGGGGGTACGAGCAGTACTTC. It translates to CASSSYRGYEQYF.

The chain employs TRBV6-4 and TRBJ2-1; 10 bases map to TRBD1. This CDR3 has 13 residues. V gave up 6 bases and J gave up 9 bases; unmatched junction bases: 5. Germline CDR1 and CDR2: MRHNA and SNTAGT. CDR3 region: CASSLTGGSEQFF. The DNA for the CDR3 is TGTGCCAGCAGCCTGACAGGGGGCAGTGAGCAGTTCTTC.

The chain combines TRBV18 with TRBJ2-7; TRBD2 is a possible D gene (5 bases). This CDR3 is built from 14 residues. Trimming shortened V by 1 base and J by 3 bases, and 10 bases separated the two germline ends. Germline values: CDR1 KGHSH, CDR2 LQKENI. CDR3 bases: TGTGCCAGCTCACCACGAGGGAGCGGCTACGAGCAGTACTTC. Translating gives CASSPRGSGYEQYF.

V and J are TRBV15 and TRBJ1-2, with TRBD1 identical over 8 bases. V lost 1 base and J lost 4; bases outside the gene matches: 8. The CDR3 covers 16 residues. Germline loops: CDR1 LNHNV, CDR2 YYDKDF (reference sequence). The CDR3 loop is CATSRGTGYRSYGYTF. The DNA of the CDR3 is TGTGCCACCAGCAGAGGGACAGGGTACAGATCCTATGGCTACACCTTC.